This T cell receptor beta chain was obtained from a study of cytomegalovirus exposure and HLA in healthy donors. General study findings and limits: Apparent HLA restriction characterized most CMV-associated TCR beta chains in a later analysis. Indistinguishability led to the exclusion of some V segments, TRBV6-2 and TRBV6-3 included.

Trimming stripped 3 bases from V and 8 bases from J, with 10 bases between. CDR3 length equals 11 residues. CDR1 is DFQATT, CDR2 SNEGSKA, per germline (reference sequence). Turning to this clone: As yet, its antigen is unknown.

In the PCR, 60 Vbeta and 13 Jbeta primers were used. TCRdb's copy holds only in-frame clones and misses some; the assay was immunoSEQ multiplex PCR. This table has 150,000 to 200,000 clones, roughly 80% appearing once. The sequencing input was PBMCs. The receptor comes from a man aged 45-65 years in good health and CMV-seronegative. The chain has TRBV20-1 and TRBJ1-1; D perhaps matches TRBD1 (5 bases). CDR3 nucleotides: TGCAGTGCTAGTTTACAGGTGGAAGCTTTCTTT. It translates to CSASLQVEAFF.